This TCR beta chain was captured in a study of T-cell reconstitution after alpha-beta-depleted transplantation in children. General study findings and limits: One year post-transplant, T-cell counts and diversity were largely derived from T cells produced anew. Expanded clones from the graft, numbering several hundred, reportedly supplied alpha-beta T cells about two months after transplant. Several patients had high TCRbeta diversity at day 60; it came from surviving recipient T cells and thymic progenitors.

Comment on this clonotype: Its antigen is not identified.

For TCRbeta, the library was prepared with unique molecular identifiers. Using its own MiXCR run on the PCR reads, TCRdb lists one record per CDR3 protein. The sample includes roughly 310,000 distinct CDR3 sequences, about a quarter of them seen just once. Germline loops: CDR1 SGHKS, CDR2 YYEKEE (reference sequence). Trimming pared 6 bases from V and 0 bases from J, leaving 13 bases between. The CDR3 length is 15 residues. The gene calls are TRBV5-5 and TRBJ1-3, with D maybe TRBD1 (6 bases). This TCR was sampled from a male patient younger than 18 who had a stem cell transplant for acute lymphoblastic leukemia, so the T cells may come from the graft donor. The source was PBMCs, mostly from graft donor cells, collected 180 days after TCRalphabeta/CD19-depleted stem cell transplant. CDR3 protein: CASKGGPNSGNTIYF. The CDR3, as DNA: TGTGCCAGCAAGGGGGGGCCTAACTCTGGAAACACCATATATTTT.